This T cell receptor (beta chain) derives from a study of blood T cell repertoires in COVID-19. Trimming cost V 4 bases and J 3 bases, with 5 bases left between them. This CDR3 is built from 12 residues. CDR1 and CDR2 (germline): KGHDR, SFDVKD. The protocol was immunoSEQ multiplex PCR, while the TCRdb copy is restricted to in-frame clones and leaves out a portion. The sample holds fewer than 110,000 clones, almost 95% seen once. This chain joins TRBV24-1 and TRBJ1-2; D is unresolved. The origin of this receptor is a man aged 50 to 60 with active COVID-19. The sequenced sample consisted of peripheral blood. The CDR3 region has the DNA TGTGCCACCAGTGACAGGTACTATGGCTACACCTTC. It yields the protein CATSDRYYGYTF.